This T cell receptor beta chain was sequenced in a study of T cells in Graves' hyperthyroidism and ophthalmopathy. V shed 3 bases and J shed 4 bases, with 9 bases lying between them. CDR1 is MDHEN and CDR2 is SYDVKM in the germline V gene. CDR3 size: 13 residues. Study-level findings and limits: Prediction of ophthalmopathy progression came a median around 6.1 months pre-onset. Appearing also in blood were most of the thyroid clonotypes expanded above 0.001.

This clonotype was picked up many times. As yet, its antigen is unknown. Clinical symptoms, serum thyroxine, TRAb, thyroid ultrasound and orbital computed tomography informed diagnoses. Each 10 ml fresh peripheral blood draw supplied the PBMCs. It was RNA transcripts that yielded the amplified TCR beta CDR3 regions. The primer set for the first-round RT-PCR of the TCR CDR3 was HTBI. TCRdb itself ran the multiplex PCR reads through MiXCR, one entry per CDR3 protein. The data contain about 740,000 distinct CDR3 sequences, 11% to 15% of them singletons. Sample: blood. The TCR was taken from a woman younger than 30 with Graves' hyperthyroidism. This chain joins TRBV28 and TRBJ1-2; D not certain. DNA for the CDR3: TGTGCCAGCAGTTTTGATTCTGCCTATGGCTACACCTTC. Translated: CASSFDSAYGYTF.